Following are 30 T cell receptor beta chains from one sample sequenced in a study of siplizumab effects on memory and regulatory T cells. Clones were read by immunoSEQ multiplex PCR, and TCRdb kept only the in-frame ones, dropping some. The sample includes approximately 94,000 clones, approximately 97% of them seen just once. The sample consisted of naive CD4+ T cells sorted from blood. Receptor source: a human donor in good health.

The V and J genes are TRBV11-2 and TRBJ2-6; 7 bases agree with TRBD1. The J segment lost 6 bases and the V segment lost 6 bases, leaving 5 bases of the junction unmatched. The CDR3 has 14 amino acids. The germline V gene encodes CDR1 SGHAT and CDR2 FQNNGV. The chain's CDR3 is CASRRQGKANVLTF. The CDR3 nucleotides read TGTGCCAGCAGACGACAGGGAAAGGCCAACGTCCTGACTTTC.

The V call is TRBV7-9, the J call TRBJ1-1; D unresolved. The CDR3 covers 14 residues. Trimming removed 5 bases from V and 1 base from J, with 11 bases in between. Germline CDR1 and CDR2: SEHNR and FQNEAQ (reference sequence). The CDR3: CASSAVAGNTEAFF. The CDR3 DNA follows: TGTGCCAGCAGCGCCGTTGCAGGGAACACTGAAGCTTTCTTT.

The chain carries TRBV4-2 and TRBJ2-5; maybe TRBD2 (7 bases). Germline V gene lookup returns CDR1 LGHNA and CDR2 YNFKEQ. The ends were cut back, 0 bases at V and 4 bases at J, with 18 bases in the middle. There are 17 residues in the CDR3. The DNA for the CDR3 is TGTGCCAGCAGCCAAGATTATAGGGGGGGGCTTCGAGAGACCCAGTACTTC. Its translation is CASSQDYRGGLRETQYF.

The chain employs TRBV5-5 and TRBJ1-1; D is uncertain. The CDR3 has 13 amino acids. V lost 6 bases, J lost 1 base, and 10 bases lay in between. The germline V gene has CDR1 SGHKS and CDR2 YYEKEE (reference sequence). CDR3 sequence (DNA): TGTGCCAGCACCGGGCTCCCGAACACTGAAGCTTTCTTT. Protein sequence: CASTGLPNTEAFF.

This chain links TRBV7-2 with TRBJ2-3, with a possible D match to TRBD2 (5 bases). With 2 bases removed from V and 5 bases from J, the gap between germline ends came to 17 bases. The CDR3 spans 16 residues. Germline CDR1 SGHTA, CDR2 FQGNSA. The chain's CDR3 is CASSLNSAAAGDTQYF. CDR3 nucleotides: TGTGCCAGCAGCTTAAATTCGGCGGCGGCGGGAGATACGCAGTATTTT.

CDR3 sequence: CASSEGGTSGVNTGELFF. As DNA, the CDR3 is TGTGCCAGCAGTGAAGGTGGGACTAGCGGGGTGAACACCGGGGAGCTGTTTTTT. The chain combines TRBV2 with TRBJ2-2; TRBD2 matches 13 bases. Germline V gene data show CDR1 as SNHLY and CDR2 as FYNNEI. The ends lost 1 base at V and 1 base at J; junction bases unmatched: 3. The CDR3 sequence is 18 residues long. The entire variable domain, with the rest obtained from reference TRBV2 and TRBJ2-2, is as follows: EPEVTQTPSHQVTQMGQEVILRCVPISNHLYFYWYRQILGQKVEFLVSFYNNEISEKSEIFDDQFSVERPDGSNFTLKIRSTKLEDSAMYFCASSEGGTSGVNTGELFFGEGSRLTVL.

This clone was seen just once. CDR3 protein: CASSYEGTQYF. CDR3 nucleotide sequence: TGTGCCAGCAGTTACGAGGGGACCCAGTACTTC. V is TRBV6-6 and J is TRBJ2-5, with D possibly TRBD2 on 5 matching bases. The CDR3 length is 11 residues. The V gene lost 2 bases and the J gene lost 7 bases, with 5 bases spanning the gap. In germline, CDR1 is MNHNY, CDR2 SVGAGI (reference sequence).

The DNA for the CDR3 is TGTGCCAGCAGTTACTCGAACCAGACCCCATCACCCCTCCACTTT. Translation gives CASSYSNQTPSPLHF. This chain links TRBV6-5 with TRBJ1-6, with unresolved D. V shed 0 bases and J shed 10 bases, with 13 bases lying between them. Germline V CDR1 and CDR2: MNHEY, SVGAGI. The CDR3 is 15 residues long.

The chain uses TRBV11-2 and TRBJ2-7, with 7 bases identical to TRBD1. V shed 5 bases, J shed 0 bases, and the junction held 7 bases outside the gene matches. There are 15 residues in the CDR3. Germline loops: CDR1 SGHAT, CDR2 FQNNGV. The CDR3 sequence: CASSPSGQSSYEQYF. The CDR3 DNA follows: TGTGCCAGCAGCCCCTCGGGACAGTCCTCCTACGAGCAGTACTTC.

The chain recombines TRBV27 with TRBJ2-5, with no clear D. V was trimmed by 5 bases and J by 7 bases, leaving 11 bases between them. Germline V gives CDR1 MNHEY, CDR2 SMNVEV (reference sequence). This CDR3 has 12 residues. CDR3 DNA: TGTGCCAGCAGTCCCTCCCTTGGGACCCAGTACTTC. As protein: CASSPSLGTQYF.

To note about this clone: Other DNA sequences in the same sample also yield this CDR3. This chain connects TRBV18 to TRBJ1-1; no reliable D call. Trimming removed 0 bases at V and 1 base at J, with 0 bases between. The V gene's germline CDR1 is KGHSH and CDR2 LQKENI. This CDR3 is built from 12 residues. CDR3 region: CASSPPNTEAFF. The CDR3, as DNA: TGTGCCAGCTCACCACCGAACACTGAAGCTTTCTTT. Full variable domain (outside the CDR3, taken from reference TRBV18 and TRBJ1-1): NAGVMQNPRHLVRRRGQEARLRCSPMKGHSHVYWYRQLPEEGLKFMVYLQKENIIDESGMPKERFSAEFPKEGPSILRIQQVVRGDSAAYFCASSPPNTEAFFGQGTRLTVV.

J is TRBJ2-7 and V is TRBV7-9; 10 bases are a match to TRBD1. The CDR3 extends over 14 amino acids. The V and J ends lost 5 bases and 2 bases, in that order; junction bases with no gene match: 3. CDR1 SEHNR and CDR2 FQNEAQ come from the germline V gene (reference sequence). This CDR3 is CASSKTGGPYEQYF. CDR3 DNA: TGTGCCAGCAGCAAGACAGGGGGCCCCTACGAGCAGTACTTC.

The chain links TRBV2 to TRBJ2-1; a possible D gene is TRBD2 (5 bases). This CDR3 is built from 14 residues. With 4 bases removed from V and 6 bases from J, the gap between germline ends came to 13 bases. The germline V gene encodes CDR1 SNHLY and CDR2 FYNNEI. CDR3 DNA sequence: TGTGCCAGCAGTGTGCGGGTCTGGGGCAATGAGCAGTTCTTC. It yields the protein CASSVRVWGNEQFF.

CDR3 region: CAIKRGAFADTQYF. For the CDR3, the DNA is TGCGCCATTAAGCGGGGGGCTTTTGCAGATACGCAGTATTTT. V usage is TRBV10-2 and J usage is TRBJ2-3; TRBD2 agrees at 9 bases. The CDR3 is made up of 14 amino acids. Germline loops: CDR1 WSHSY, CDR2 SAAADI. V shed 10 bases and J 4 bases; nucleotides not matched to a gene: 9.

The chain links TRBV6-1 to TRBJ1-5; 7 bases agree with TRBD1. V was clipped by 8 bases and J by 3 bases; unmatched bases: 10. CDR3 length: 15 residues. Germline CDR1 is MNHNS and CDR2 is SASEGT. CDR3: CASLRAGGDNQPQHF. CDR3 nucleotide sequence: TGTGCCAGCTTAAGGGCAGGGGGGGACAATCAGCCCCAGCATTTT.

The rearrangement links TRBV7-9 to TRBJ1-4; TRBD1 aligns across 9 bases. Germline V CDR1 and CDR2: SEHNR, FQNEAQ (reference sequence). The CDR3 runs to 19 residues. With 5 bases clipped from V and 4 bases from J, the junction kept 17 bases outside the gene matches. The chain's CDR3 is CASSAVQGAGRGLNEKLFF. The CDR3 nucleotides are TGTGCCAGCAGCGCCGTACAGGGGGCGGGCCGGGGCCTTAATGAAAAACTGTTTTTT.

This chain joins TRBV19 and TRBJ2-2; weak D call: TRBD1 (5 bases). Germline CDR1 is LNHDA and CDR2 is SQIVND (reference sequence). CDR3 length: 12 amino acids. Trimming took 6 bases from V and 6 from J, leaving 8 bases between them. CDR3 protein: CASREGAGELFF. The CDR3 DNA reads TGTGCCAGTAGGGAAGGGGCCGGGGAGCTGTTTTTT.

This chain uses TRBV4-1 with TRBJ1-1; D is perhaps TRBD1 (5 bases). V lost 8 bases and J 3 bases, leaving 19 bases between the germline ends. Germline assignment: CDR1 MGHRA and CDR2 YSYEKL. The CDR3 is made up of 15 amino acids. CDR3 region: CASDQKPGVDTEAFF. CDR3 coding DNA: TGCGCCAGCGATCAAAAGCCGGGGGTCGACACTGAAGCTTTCTTT.

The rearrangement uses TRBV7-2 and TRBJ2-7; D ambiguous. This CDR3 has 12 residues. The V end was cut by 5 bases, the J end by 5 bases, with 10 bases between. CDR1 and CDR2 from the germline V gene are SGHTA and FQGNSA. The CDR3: CASSLITNEQYF. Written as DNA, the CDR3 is TGTGCCAGCAGCCTTATAACTAACGAGCAGTACTTC.

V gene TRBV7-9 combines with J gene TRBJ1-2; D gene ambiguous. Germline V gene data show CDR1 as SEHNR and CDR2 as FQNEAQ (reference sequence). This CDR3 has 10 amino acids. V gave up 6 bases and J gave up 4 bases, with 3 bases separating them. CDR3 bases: TGTGCCAGCAGTACCTATGGCTACACCTTC. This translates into CASSTYGYTF. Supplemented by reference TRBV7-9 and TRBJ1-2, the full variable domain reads DTGVSQNPRHKITKRGQNVTFRCDPISEHNRLYWYRQTLGQGPEFLTYFQNEAQLEKSRLLSDRFSAERPKGSFSTLEIQRTEQGDSAMYLCASSTYGYTFGSGTRLTVV.

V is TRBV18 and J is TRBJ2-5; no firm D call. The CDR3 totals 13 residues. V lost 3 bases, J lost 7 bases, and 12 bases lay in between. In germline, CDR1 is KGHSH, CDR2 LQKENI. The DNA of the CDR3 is TGTGCCAGCTCACCGGACGGCGGTGGGACCCAGTACTTC. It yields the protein CASSPDGGGTQYF.

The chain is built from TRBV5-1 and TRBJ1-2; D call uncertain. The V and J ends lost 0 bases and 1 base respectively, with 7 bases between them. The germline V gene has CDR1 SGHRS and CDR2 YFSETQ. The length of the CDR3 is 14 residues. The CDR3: CASSLEKGNYGYTF. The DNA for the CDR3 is TGCGCCAGCAGCTTGGAAAAGGGTAACTATGGCTACACCTTC.

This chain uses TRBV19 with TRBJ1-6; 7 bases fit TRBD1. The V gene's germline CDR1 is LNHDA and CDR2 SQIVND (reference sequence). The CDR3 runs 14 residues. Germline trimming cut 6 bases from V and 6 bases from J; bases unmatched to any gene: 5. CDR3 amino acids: CASSPTGTNSPLHF. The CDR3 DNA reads TGTGCCAGTAGCCCGACAGGGACTAATTCACCCCTCCACTTT.

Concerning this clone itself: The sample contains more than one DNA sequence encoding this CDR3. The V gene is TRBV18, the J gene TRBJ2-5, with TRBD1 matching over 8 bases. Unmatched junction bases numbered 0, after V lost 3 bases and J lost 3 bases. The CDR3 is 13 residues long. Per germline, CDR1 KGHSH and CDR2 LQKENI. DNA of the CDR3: TGTGCCAGCTCACCGGGACAGGAAGAGACCCAGTACTTC. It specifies CASSPGQEETQYF.

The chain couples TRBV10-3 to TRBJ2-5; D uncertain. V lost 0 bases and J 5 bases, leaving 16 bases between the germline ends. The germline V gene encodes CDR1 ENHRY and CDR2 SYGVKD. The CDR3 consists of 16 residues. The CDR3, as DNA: TGTGCCATCAGTGAGTCCTTAGCAGATGTCGGTGAGACCCAGTACTTC. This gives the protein CAISESLADVGETQYF.

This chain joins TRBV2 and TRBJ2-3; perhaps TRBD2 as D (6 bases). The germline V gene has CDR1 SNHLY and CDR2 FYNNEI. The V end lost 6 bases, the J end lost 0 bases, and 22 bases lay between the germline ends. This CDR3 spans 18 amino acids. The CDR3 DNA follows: TGTGCCAGCAGGGCAGGCTTAGGGGCGGGGACTAGCACAGATACGCAGTATTTT. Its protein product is CASRAGLGAGTSTDTQYF. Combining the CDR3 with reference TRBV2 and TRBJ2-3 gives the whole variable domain EPEVTQTPSHQVTQMGQEVILRCVPISNHLYFYWYRQILGQKVEFLVSFYNNEISEKSEIFDDQFSVERPDGSNFTLKIRSTKLEDSAMYFCASRAGLGAGTSTDTQYFGPGTRLTVL.

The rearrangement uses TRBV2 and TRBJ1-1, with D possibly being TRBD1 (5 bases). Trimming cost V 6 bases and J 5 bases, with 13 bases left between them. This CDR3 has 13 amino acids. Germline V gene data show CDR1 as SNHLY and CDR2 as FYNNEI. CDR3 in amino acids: CASRQEVGTEAFF. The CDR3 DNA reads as TGTGCCAGCAGACAGGAGGTGGGGACTGAAGCTTTCTTT.

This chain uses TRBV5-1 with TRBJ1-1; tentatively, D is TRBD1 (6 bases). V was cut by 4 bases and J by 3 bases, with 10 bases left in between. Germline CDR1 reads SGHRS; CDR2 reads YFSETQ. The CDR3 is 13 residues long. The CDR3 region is CASSVAGDTEAFF. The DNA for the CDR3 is TGCGCCAGCAGCGTCGCAGGGGACACTGAAGCTTTCTTT. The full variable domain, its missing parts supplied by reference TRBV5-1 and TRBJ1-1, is KAGVTQTPRYLIKTRGQQVTLSCSPISGHRSVSWYQQTPGQGLQFLFEYFSETQRNKGNFPGRFSGRQFSNSRSEMNVSTLELGDSALYLCASSVAGDTEAFFGQGTRLTVV.

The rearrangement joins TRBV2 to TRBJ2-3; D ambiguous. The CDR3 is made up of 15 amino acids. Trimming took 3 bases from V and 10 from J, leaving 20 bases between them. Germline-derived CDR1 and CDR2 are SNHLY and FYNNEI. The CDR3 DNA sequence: TGTGCCAGCAGTGATCGAACCCAGACTGTATTGGCGCAGTATTTT. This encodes CASSDRTQTVLAQYF.

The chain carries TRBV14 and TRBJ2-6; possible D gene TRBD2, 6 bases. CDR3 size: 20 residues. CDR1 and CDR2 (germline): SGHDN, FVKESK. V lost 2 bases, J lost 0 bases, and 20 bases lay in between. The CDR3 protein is CASSQLEGIGLPSGANVLTF. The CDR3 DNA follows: TGTGCCAGCAGCCAATTGGAGGGTATAGGACTCCCCTCTGGGGCCAACGTCCTGACTTTC.